The source of this T cell receptor (beta chain) is a study of blood T cell dynamics during melanoma immunotherapy. Data came from immunoSEQ multiplex PCR; TCRdb stores just in-frame clones and leaves some out. The sample lists 10,000 to 15,000 clones; approximately 84% were seen once. Stated time point: pre-treatment baseline. Patients with prior systemic cancer treatment, concomitant immunosuppressants, or other active malignancies were excluded. The germline V gene encodes CDR1 SGDLS and CDR2 YYNGEE. Trimming took off 0 bases at V and 1 base at J, with 4 bases between the two ends. The CDR3 totals 13 residues.

V usage is TRBV9 and J usage is TRBJ2-5; the D is unclear. The origin of this receptor is a human donor with melanoma. The sample in question was blood, obtained from a patient treated with checkpoint blockade. CDR3 region: CASSVVGQETQYF. The CDR3 nucleotides are TGTGCCAGCAGCGTAGTGGGCCAAGAGACCCAGTACTTC. The full variable domain, with the rest looked up from reference TRBV9 and TRBJ2-5, is DSGVTQTPKHLITATGQRVTLRCSPRSGDLSVYWYQQSLDQGLQFLIQYYNGEERAKGNILERFSAQQFPDLHSELNLSSLELGDSALYFCASSVVGQETQYFGPGTRLLVL.